One and the same sample provided the 19 T cell receptor beta chains below, sequenced in a study of shared clonotypes between healthy human individuals. Assay: immunoSEQ multiplex PCR; the TCRdb copy retains only in-frame clones and omits some. The sample consists of approximately 1.1 million clones, roughly 74% of them appearing once. The sequenced sample was memory CD4+ T cells from PBMCs. As to subset: CD45RA-negative fraction. These receptors originate from a man aged 18 to 35 in good health. Some clones in this sample may be carry-over from other donors' samples.

The table lists this clone with a count of one. The chain combines TRBV7-3 with TRBJ2-5; D call uncertain. This CDR3 has 13 amino acids. Trimming shortened V by 5 bases and J by 2 bases, and 9 bases separated the two germline ends. Germline CDR1 and CDR2: SGHTA and FQGTGA. The CDR3 is CASSRLPQETQYF. DNA for the CDR3: TGTGCCAGCAGCCGACTCCCTCAAGAGACCCAGTACTTC.

The chain joins TRBV14 to TRBJ1-2; D is possibly TRBD1 (6 bases). The ends were cut back, 5 bases at V and 5 bases at J, with 21 bases in the middle. From germline, CDR1 is SGHDN and CDR2 FVKESK. There are 16 residues in the CDR3. The CDR3 is CASSSLSGWQGYGYTF. CDR3 nucleotide sequence: TGTGCCAGCAGCTCTCTTTCCGGTTGGCAGGGGTATGGCTACACCTTC.

The CDR3 region is CASSPPVETGELFF. Here the CDR3 DNA reads TGCGCCAGCAGCCCCCCAGTCGAGACCGGGGAGCTGTTTTTT. This rearrangement joins TRBV5-1 to TRBJ2-2, with unresolved D. CDR1 SGHRS and CDR2 YFSETQ come from the germline V gene. The CDR3 is 14 amino acids. V lost 4 bases to trimming and J lost 5 bases, with 12 bases between them.

This rearrangement joins TRBV2 to TRBJ2-3; D unresolved. The CDR3 consists of 14 residues. V gave up 4 bases and J gave up 5 bases, with 13 bases separating them. Germline values: CDR1 SNHLY, CDR2 FYNNEI. CDR3 sequence (DNA): TGTGCCAGCAGTGTCTTGAGTTCGCAAGATACGCAGTATTTT. Translating gives CASSVLSSQDTQYF.

The V call is TRBV5-1, the J call TRBJ2-7, with 8 bases fitting TRBD1. Trimming removed 3 bases from V and 0 bases from J; junction bases left unmatched: 5. This CDR3 comprises 15 residues. Germline loops: CDR1 SGHRS, CDR2 YFSETQ. The CDR3 DNA follows: TGCGCCAGCAGCTCGGACAGGGTTAGCTCCTACGAGCAGTACTTC. Protein: CASSSDRVSSYEQYF.

As regards this clone: This CDR3 is also generated by other DNA sequences in the sample. The rearrangement links TRBV5-1 to TRBJ1-2; 7 positions agree with TRBD1. This CDR3 contains 14 residues. J lost 4 bases, V lost 1 base, and 4 bases had no gene match. Germline CDR1 SGHRS, CDR2 YFSETQ. CDR3 residues: CASSLSGGGYGYTF. The CDR3 coding sequence is TGCGCCAGCAGCTTGTCAGGGGGAGGCTATGGCTACACCTTC.

The chain employs TRBV7-2 and TRBJ2-1; no clear D. Germline V lookup: CDR1 SGHTA, CDR2 FQGNSA. V was trimmed by 5 bases and J by 8 bases, leaving 16 bases between them. CDR3 length equals 14 residues. The DNA for the CDR3 is TGTGCCAGCAGCCCACAACGAGGTCCAGATGAGCAGTTCTTC. It specifies CASSPQRGPDEQFF.

The chain couples TRBV5-4 to TRBJ1-4; D is possibly TRBD1 (6 bases). V dropped 5 bases and J dropped 8 bases, with 16 bases sitting between them. Germline V gene lookup returns CDR1 SGHNT and CDR2 YYREEE (reference sequence). CDR3 length: 14 residues. The chain's CDR3 is CASSRGGEKEKLFF. In nucleotides, the CDR3 is TGTGCCAGCAGTCGAGGGGGGGAGAAGGAAAAACTGTTTTTT.

The V gene is TRBV28, the J gene TRBJ1-2, with D perhaps matching TRBD1 (6 bases). The V end was cut by 5 bases, the J end by 4 bases, with 11 bases between. CDR3 length: 13 amino acids. Per the germline V gene, CDR1 is MDHEN and CDR2 is SYDVKM. The chain's CDR3 is CASSQGGGYGYTF. The CDR3 region has the DNA TGTGCCAGCAGTCAAGGGGGGGGCTATGGCTACACCTTC.

CDR3 region: CASSSGRESSYNSPLHF. The DNA for the CDR3 is TGTGCCAGCAGCTCCGGACGGGAAAGCTCCTATAATTCACCCCTCCACTTT. V gene TRBV5-4 combines with J gene TRBJ1-6; D call uncertain. Germline V gene lookup returns CDR1 SGHNT and CDR2 YYREEE (reference sequence). The CDR3 extends over 17 amino acids. Trimming took off 3 bases at V and 0 bases at J, with 13 bases between the two ends.

This clone is a singleton in its sample. The chain recombines TRBV2 with TRBJ1-1; D perhaps matches TRBD1 (6 bases). The germline CDR1 and CDR2 sequences are SNHLY and FYNNEI. The CDR3 length is 16 residues. V shed 7 bases and J shed 1 base, with 19 bases lying between them. This chain's CDR3 is CASTKRGGRTNTEAFF. The CDR3 DNA reads as TGTGCCAGCACCAAAAGAGGGGGACGGACGAACACTGAAGCTTTCTTT.

The V and J genes are TRBV23-1 and TRBJ2-6; either TRBD1 or TRBD2 may supply D (5 bases each). TRBV23-1 is identified as an open reading frame with a role that is uncertain. There are 19 residues in the CDR3. V was cut by 3 bases and J by 0 bases, with 18 bases left in between. Here the CDR3 reads CASSHSVGPPGSGANVLTF. The CDR3 region has the DNA TGCGCCAGCAGTCACTCAGTGGGACCTCCGGGCTCTGGGGCCAACGTCCTGACTTTC.

The chain carries TRBV7-2 and TRBJ2-1, with 7 bases matching TRBD2. CDR1 and CDR2 (germline): SGHTA, FQGNSA. This CDR3 is built from 16 residues. Germline trimming cut 5 bases from V and 4 bases from J; bases unmatched to any gene: 11. The CDR3 region has the DNA TGTGCCAGCAGCAGGACCCTGGGAGGGGCATACAATGAGCAGTTCTTC. This codes for CASSRTLGGAYNEQFF.

The chain joins TRBV2 to TRBJ2-2, with 13 bases identical to TRBD2. CDR3 size: 16 residues. CDR1 and CDR2 (germline): SNHLY, FYNNEI. V shed 6 bases and J 7 bases; nucleotides not matched to a gene: 8. The CDR3 DNA follows: TGTGCCAGCAGGCTCACTAGCGGGAGGGCCGGCGGGGAGCTGTTTTTT. Protein product: CASRLTSGRAGGELFF.

The V and J genes are TRBV19 and TRBJ2-1; 9 bases align to TRBD2. With 7 bases clipped from V and 0 bases from J, the junction kept 7 bases outside the gene matches. This CDR3 is 16 amino acids long. CDR1 and CDR2 (germline): LNHDA, SQIVND (reference sequence). The CDR3, as DNA: TGTGCCAGTAAGAGTAGCGGGGGACACTCCTACAATGAGCAGTTCTTC. As protein: CASKSSGGHSYNEQFF.

About this clone itself: Other DNA sequences in the same sample also yield this CDR3. This chain connects TRBV30 to TRBJ2-2, with D perhaps matching TRBD1 or TRBD2 (6 bases each). The CDR3 sequence is 15 residues long. With 0 bases removed from V and 1 base from J, the gap between germline ends came to 9 bases. Germline lookup yields CDR1 GTSNPN and CDR2 SVGIG (reference sequence). CDR3 coding DNA: TGTGCCTGGAGTGTACAGGGAGGGAACACCGGGGAGCTGTTTTTT. This gives the protein CAWSVQGGNTGELFF.

Comments on this clone: Other DNA sequences in this specimen translate into the identical CDR3. V and J are TRBV5-1 and TRBJ2-3; D possibly matches TRBD1 or TRBD2 (5 bases each). This CDR3 has 14 residues. Germline V gene data show CDR1 as SGHRS and CDR2 as YFSETQ. Trimming removed 4 bases at V and 2 bases at J, with 11 bases between. CDR3 protein: CASSIGTPTDTQYF. CDR3 in DNA: TGCGCCAGCAGCATCGGGACCCCCACAGATACGCAGTATTTT.

V and J are TRBV10-1 and TRBJ1-2; D gene ambiguous. Germline loops: CDR1 WNHNN, CDR2 SYGVQD (reference sequence). The V and J ends lost 5 bases and 1 base respectively, with 8 bases between them. The length of the CDR3 is 13 residues. The CDR3 reads CASSPGSNYGYTF. CDR3 DNA: TGCGCCAGCAGTCCCGGGAGTAACTATGGCTACACCTTC.

The chain employs TRBV5-1 and TRBJ2-7; 12 bases align to TRBD2. The J segment lost 2 bases and the V segment lost 0 bases, leaving 3 bases of the junction unmatched. Germline V gene sequence: CDR1 SGHRS, CDR2 YFSETQ. This CDR3 contains 16 residues. DNA of the CDR3: TGCGCCAGCAGCTTGGGACTAGCGGGAGCAACCTACGAGCAGTACTTC. This encodes CASSLGLAGATYEQYF.